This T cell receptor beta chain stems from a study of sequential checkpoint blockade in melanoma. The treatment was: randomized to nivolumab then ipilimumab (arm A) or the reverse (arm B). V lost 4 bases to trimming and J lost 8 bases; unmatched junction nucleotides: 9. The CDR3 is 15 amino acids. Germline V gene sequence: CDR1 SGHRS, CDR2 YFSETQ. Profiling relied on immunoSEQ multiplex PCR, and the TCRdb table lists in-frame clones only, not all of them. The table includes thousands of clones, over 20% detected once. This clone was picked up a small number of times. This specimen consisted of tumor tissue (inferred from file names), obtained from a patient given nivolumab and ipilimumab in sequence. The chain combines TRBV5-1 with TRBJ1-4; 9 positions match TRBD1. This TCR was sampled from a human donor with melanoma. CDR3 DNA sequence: TGCGCCAGCAGCGACCCACAGGGGGCGGGCGAAAAACTGTTTTTT. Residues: CASSDPQGAGEKLFF.